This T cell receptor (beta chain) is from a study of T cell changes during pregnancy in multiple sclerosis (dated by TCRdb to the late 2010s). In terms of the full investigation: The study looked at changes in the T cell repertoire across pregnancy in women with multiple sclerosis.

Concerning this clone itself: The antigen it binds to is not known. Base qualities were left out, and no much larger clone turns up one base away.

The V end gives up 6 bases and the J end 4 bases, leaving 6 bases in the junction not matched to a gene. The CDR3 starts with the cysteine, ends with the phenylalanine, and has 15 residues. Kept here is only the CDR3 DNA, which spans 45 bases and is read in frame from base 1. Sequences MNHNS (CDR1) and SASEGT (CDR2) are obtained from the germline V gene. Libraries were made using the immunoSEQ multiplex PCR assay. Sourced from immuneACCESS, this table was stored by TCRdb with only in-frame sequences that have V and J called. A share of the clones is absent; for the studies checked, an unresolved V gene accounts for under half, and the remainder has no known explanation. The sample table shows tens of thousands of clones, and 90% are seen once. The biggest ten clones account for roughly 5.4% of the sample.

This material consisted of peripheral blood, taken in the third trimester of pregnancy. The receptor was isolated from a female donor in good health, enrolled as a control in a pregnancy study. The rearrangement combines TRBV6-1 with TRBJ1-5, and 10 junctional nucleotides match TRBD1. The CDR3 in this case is CASRTGQGLNQPQHF. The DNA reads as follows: TGTGCCAGCAGGACGGGACAGGGGTTGAATCAGCCCCAGCATTTT.